Shown below are 4 T cell receptor beta chains from a single sample sequenced in a study of regulatory T cells. The study's findings and limits: Compared with autologous conventional CD4+ cells and control regulatory cells, CD3G-deficient regulatory T cells showed reduced diversity.

Amplification used 52 TRBV primers and 13 TRBJ primers. Here immunoSEQ multiplex PCR was the method, and the copy in TCRdb shows in-frame clones only, minus some. The sample has more than 5,000 clones; 75% to 90% are singletons. What these receptors recognize is not known. Sequenced input: CD4+ Tregs sorted from blood. Source of these receptors: a person aged 18 to 30 with CD3G deficiency.

The chain employs TRBV28 and TRBJ2-2; TRBD1 matches 9 bases. V shed 3 bases, J shed 6 bases, and the junction held 8 bases outside the gene matches. The CDR3 loop spans 16 amino acids. The germline V gene has CDR1 MDHEN and CDR2 SYDVKM. The CDR3 is CASSLGGQGTAGELFF. In DNA, the CDR3 is TGTGCCAGCAGTTTGGGGGGACAGGGCACCGCCGGGGAGCTGTTTTTT.

V usage is TRBV10-2 and J usage is TRBJ2-4; D might be TRBD1 (5 bases). V gave up 3 bases and J gave up 6 bases, with 15 bases separating them. CDR3 length: 15 amino acids. The germline gives CDR1 WSHSY, CDR2 SAAADI. The CDR3 coding sequence is TGCGCCAGCAGTGATAGGGGCACGAATGGAAACATTCAGTACTTC. Residues: CASSDRGTNGNIQYF.

This rearrangement joins TRBV7-8 to TRBJ1-1; 8 nucleotides line up with TRBD1. Trimming cost V 5 bases and J 10 bases; bases outside gene matches: 6. Germline assignment: CDR1 SGHVS and CDR2 FQNEAQ. The CDR3 consists of 12 residues. The CDR3 nucleotides are TGTGCCAGCAGCCCCAGACAGGGGACAGCTTTCTTT. Translated, it gives CASSPRQGTAFF.

The chain recombines TRBV5-1 with TRBJ2-7; D is undetermined. CDR1 is SGHRS, CDR2 YFSETQ, per germline. V was shortened by 2 bases and J by 5 bases, with 11 bases between the two germline ends. CDR3 size: 13 residues. CDR3 sequence (DNA): TGCGCCAGCAGCTTCTTAAGTGGGGACGAGCAGTACTTC. This encodes CASSFLSGDEQYF. The variable domain in full, with the rest retrieved from reference TRBV5-1 and TRBJ2-7, is KAGVTQTPRYLIKTRGQQVTLSCSPISGHRSVSWYQQTPGQGLQFLFEYFSETQRNKGNFPGRFSGRQFSNSRSEMNVSTLELGDSALYLCASSFLSGDEQYFGPGTRLTVT.